Each of the 31 T cell receptor beta chains below was sequenced from the same sample in a study of blood T cell repertoires in COVID-19. Clones were sequenced by immunoSEQ multiplex PCR, and TCRdb holds only the in-frame ones, with some missing. The table lists about 77,000 clones, more than 80% of them singletons, with 4% to 6% in the top ten. Sequencing input: peripheral blood. These receptors all stem from a woman in her 70s with acute or convalescent COVID-19.

The chain recombines TRBV10-3 with TRBJ1-2, with D unresolved. The germline gives CDR1 ENHRY, CDR2 SYGVKD. The CDR3 covers 14 residues. Trimming took off 3 bases at V and 4 bases at J, with 12 bases between the two ends. The CDR3 region is CAISDGQASYGYTF. The CDR3 bases are TGTGCCATCAGTGATGGCCAGGCCAGCTATGGCTACACCTTC.

This chain uses TRBV19 with TRBJ1-3; TRBD1 matches at 10 bases. The ends lost 5 bases at V and 4 bases at J; junction bases unmatched: 8. The CDR3 contains 16 residues. Germline V gene lookup returns CDR1 LNHDA and CDR2 SQIVND (reference sequence). As DNA, the CDR3 is TGTGCCAGTAGTCCCCGGGGACAGGGGATGGGAAACACCATATATTTT. As protein: CASSPRGQGMGNTIYF.

This chain links TRBV10-3 with TRBJ1-6, with a possible D match to TRBD1 (5 bases). Trimming pared 0 bases from V and 10 bases from J, leaving 10 bases between. Germline V CDR1 and CDR2: ENHRY, SYGVKD. The CDR3 spans 14 residues. The CDR3 DNA follows: TGTGCCATCAGTGAGTCGAGCGGGGGATCACCCCTCCACTTT. Its protein product is CAISESSGGSPLHF.

The chain couples TRBV3-1 (or the pseudogene TRBV3-2) to TRBJ1-1, with 7 bases fitting TRBD1. Germline CDR1 and CDR2: LGHDT and YNNKEL (reference sequence). This CDR3 has 13 amino acids. The J segment lost 4 bases and the V segment lost 7 bases, leaving 6 bases of the junction unmatched. CDR3 nucleotide sequence: TGTGCCAGCACCCGACAGGGAGGCACTGAAGCTTTCTTT. Amino acid sequence: CASTRQGGTEAFF.

This chain connects TRBV24-1 to TRBJ2-7; D is unclear. With 2 bases removed from V and 0 bases from J, the gap between germline ends came to 10 bases. The CDR3 sequence is 15 residues long. CDR1 KGHDR and CDR2 SFDVKD come from the germline V gene. Written as DNA, the CDR3 is TGTGCCACCAGTGATTCCCGGGTGCCCTCCTACGAGCAGTACTTC. This translates into CATSDSRVPSYEQYF.

The rearrangement links TRBV6-2 or TRBV6-3 to TRBJ1-5, with 7 bases fitting TRBD1. The CDR3 extends over 15 amino acids. The V and J ends lost 0 bases and 6 bases, in that order; junction bases with no gene match: 5. Germline V gene lookup returns CDR1 MNHEY and CDR2 SVGEGT. The CDR3 protein is CASSYSRRGVQPQHF. The CDR3 DNA sequence: TGTGCCAGCAGTTACTCTCGCAGGGGGGTTCAGCCCCAGCATTTT.

The table lists this clone with a few counts. The J gene is TRBJ2-7, the V gene TRBV5-1; the match to TRBD2 covers 8 bases. Looked up from germline, CDR1 is SGHRS and CDR2 is YFSETQ. The CDR3 spans 14 residues. V dropped 0 bases and J dropped 3; count of bases not matched to a gene: 2. The CDR3 bases are TGCGCCAGCAGCTTGGGAGCGGGGGTCTACGAGCAGTACTTC. The encoded protein is CASSLGAGVYEQYF.

V gene TRBV7-8 combines with J gene TRBJ2-7; 8 positions match TRBD2. Unmatched junction bases numbered 13, after V lost 2 bases and J lost 1 base. CDR3 length: 18 residues. Per the germline V gene, CDR1 is SGHVS and CDR2 is FQNEAQ. CDR3 DNA sequence: TGTGCCAGCAGCTTACTTTCGGACGGGGGGGTTGGGTCCTACGAGCAGTACTTC. As protein: CASSLLSDGGVGSYEQYF.

This chain uses TRBV2 with TRBJ2-3; D not resolved. The germline V gene has CDR1 SNHLY and CDR2 FYNNEI. The V and J ends lost 6 bases and 7 bases respectively, with 20 bases between them. The CDR3 loop spans 15 amino acids. CDR3 amino acids: CASSPSQVPGHTQYF. The CDR3 region has the DNA TGTGCCAGCAGCCCCTCCCAGGTTCCTGGGCATACGCAGTATTTT. Filled out from reference TRBV2 and TRBJ2-3, the complete variable domain reads EPEVTQTPSHQVTQMGQEVILRCVPISNHLYFYWYRQILGQKVEFLVSFYNNEISEKSEIFDDQFSVERPDGSNFTLKIRSTKLEDSAMYFCASSPSQVPGHTQYFGPGTRLTVL.

This rearrangement joins TRBV6-2 or TRBV6-3 to TRBJ1-4; 7 bases agree with TRBD1. V shed 0 bases and J 12 bases; nucleotides not matched to a gene: 7. Germline assignment: CDR1 MNHEY and CDR2 SVGEGT. This CDR3 has 14 residues. The CDR3 here is CASSYSRDRSELFF. The CDR3 DNA reads TGTGCCAGCAGTTACTCGAGGGACAGAAGTGAACTGTTTTTT.

The chain employs TRBV9 and TRBJ2-7; D might be TRBD2 (6 bases). Deletions cut 1 base from V and 6 bases from J, with 11 bases between. The CDR3 loop spans 13 amino acids. Germline V gene lookup returns CDR1 SGDLS and CDR2 YYNGEE. CDR3 protein: CASSVRMGGEQYF. CDR3 sequence (DNA): TGTGCCAGCAGCGTACGGATGGGAGGCGAGCAGTACTTC.

The chain carries TRBV19 and TRBJ1-1; D remains ambiguous. Trimming stripped 5 bases from V and 1 base from J, with 8 bases between. The germline V gene has CDR1 LNHDA and CDR2 SQIVND (reference sequence). The CDR3 sequence is 13 residues long. CDR3 protein: CASSFGGNTEAFF. The CDR3 DNA reads as TGTGCCAGTAGTTTTGGAGGGAACACTGAAGCTTTCTTT.

This chain connects TRBV2 to TRBJ2-5, with a tentative D call TRBD2 (7 bases). There are 16 residues in the CDR3. V shed 6 bases and J shed 3 bases, with 20 bases lying between them. Germline lookup yields CDR1 SNHLY and CDR2 FYNNEI. The CDR3 sequence: CASSAGLGGIKETQYF. CDR3 sequence (DNA): TGTGCCAGCAGCGCCGGACTAGGGGGGATTAAAGAGACCCAGTACTTC.

The gene calls are TRBV18 and TRBJ1-2; D remains unclear. The CDR3 is 14 amino acids. Trimming removed 0 bases from V and 0 bases from J, with 5 bases in between. Germline loops: CDR1 KGHSH, CDR2 LQKENI. In DNA form, the CDR3 reads TGTGCCAGCTCACCACCCCAGACTAACTATGGCTACACCTTC. Protein: CASSPPQTNYGYTF.

The J gene is TRBJ2-3, the V gene TRBV3-1 (or the pseudogene TRBV3-2); weak D call: TRBD2 (6 bases). This CDR3 spans 14 amino acids. V lost 8 bases, J lost 3 bases, and 15 bases lay in between. The V gene's germline CDR1 is LGHDT and CDR2 YNNKEL (reference sequence). CDR3 sequence (DNA): TGTGCCAGCGGCCCCTTTGGGGGGACAGATACGCAGTATTTT. It codes for CASGPFGGTDTQYF.

This clone appeared once. The gene calls are TRBV4-3 and TRBJ1-1; 7 bases align to TRBD1. The CDR3 consists of 15 residues. Trimming cost V 3 bases and J 6 bases; bases outside gene matches: 10. Germline assignment: CDR1 LGHNA and CDR2 YSLEER. The CDR3 nucleotides are TGCGCCAGCAGCCAGGGCCCTAGACAGGGCGCTGAAGCTTTCTTT. Its translation: CASSQGPRQGAEAFF.

This clone appeared a few times. The chain joins TRBV11-2 to TRBJ1-2; possibly TRBD1 for D (6 bases). This CDR3 comprises 14 residues. V was shortened by 2 bases and J by 7 bases, with 14 bases between the two germline ends. Germline CDR1 is SGHAT and CDR2 is FQNNGV. For the CDR3, the DNA is TGTGCCAGCAGCTTAATGGGGGCATTGGGTGGCTACACCTTC. Translated: CASSLMGALGGYTF.

V and J are TRBV6-5 and TRBJ1-2; TRBD1 might be the D (5 bases). The ends were cut back, 2 bases at V and 3 bases at J, with 7 bases in the middle. The CDR3 is made up of 13 amino acids. Germline V gives CDR1 MNHEY, CDR2 SVGAGI. The CDR3 reads CASSYQGDYGYTF. Written as DNA, the CDR3 is TGTGCCAGCAGTTACCAGGGCGACTATGGCTACACCTTC.

V is TRBV5-6 and J is TRBJ2-5; 8 positions match TRBD2. Germline CDR1 is SGHDT and CDR2 is YYEEEE. V shed 1 base and J 5 bases; nucleotides not matched to a gene: 10. The CDR3 is 16 residues long. CDR3 residues: CASSLLSGGAVETQYF. The CDR3 DNA is TGTGCCAGCAGCTTGTTGTCCGGGGGGGCGGTGGAGACCCAGTACTTC.

As regards this clone: A much larger clone lies one base from this, so it may be a read error. This chain uses TRBV4-2 with TRBJ1-5, with no clear D. Germline loops: CDR1 LGHNA, CDR2 YNFKEQ. This CDR3 has 15 amino acids. Trimming pared 0 bases from V and 6 bases from J, leaving 12 bases between. CDR3 bases: TGTGCCAGCAGCCAAGAACAGAGTTCAGGTCAGCCCCAGCATTTT. Its protein is CASSQEQSSGQPQHF.

V is TRBV19 and J is TRBJ1-2; TRBD1 aligns across 12 bases. Trimming took 10 bases from V and 4 from J; bases not matched to a gene: 16. This CDR3 region has 17 residues. Germline V lookup: CDR1 LNHDA, CDR2 SQIVND (reference sequence). DNA for the CDR3: TGTGCCACCTTAAGCGGGACAGGGGGCCCCAGCCCCTATGGCTACACCTTC. Protein product: CATLSGTGGPSPYGYTF.

The chain couples TRBV5-4 to TRBJ1-2; D not certain. The ends were cut back, 4 bases at V and 4 bases at J, with 11 bases in the middle. Germline assignment: CDR1 SGHNT and CDR2 YYREEE (reference sequence). The CDR3 is made up of 13 amino acids. This CDR3 reads CASSEIEGYGYTF. CDR3 DNA sequence: TGTGCCAGCAGCGAAATAGAGGGCTATGGCTACACCTTC.

V and J are TRBV7-2 and TRBJ1-2; a possible D gene is TRBD1 (5 bases). The V end was cut by 5 bases, the J end by 6 bases, with 13 bases between. Germline CDR1 SGHTA, CDR2 FQGNSA. This CDR3 contains 13 residues. In DNA, the CDR3 is TGTGCCAGCAGCAAGGGGAGGAGTGATGGCTACACCTTC. It specifies CASSKGRSDGYTF.

The rearrangement links TRBV5-1 to TRBJ1-4; no clear D. Germline V lookup: CDR1 SGHRS, CDR2 YFSETQ. Trimming pared 3 bases from V and 6 bases from J, leaving 15 bases between. The CDR3 spans 15 residues. The CDR3 nucleotides are TGCGCCAGCAGCTCGAGGGTGCAAGTTGATGAAAAACTGTTTTTT. Residues: CASSSRVQVDEKLFF.

V and J are TRBV6-6 and TRBJ1-1; D is uncertain. CDR1 and CDR2 from the germline V gene are MNHNY and SVGAGI (reference sequence). Trimming took off 0 bases at V and 5 bases at J, with 4 bases between the two ends. The CDR3 runs to 12 residues. CDR3 coding DNA: TGTGCCAGCAGTTACTCGAGAACTGAAGCTTTCTTT. Amino acids: CASSYSRTEAFF.

The rearrangement uses TRBV7-2 and TRBJ2-3; D perhaps matches TRBD2 (5 bases). CDR1 is SGHTA and CDR2 is FQGNSA in the germline V gene. The CDR3 length is 14 residues. Trimming left V 4 bases short and J 4 bases short, with 12 bases between. This CDR3 is CASSSGFSSDTQYF. The CDR3 DNA follows: TGTGCCAGCAGCTCGGGGTTTAGTTCAGATACGCAGTATTTT. Full variable domain (remainder filled in from reference TRBV7-2 and TRBJ2-3): GAGVSQSPSNKVTEKGKDVELRCDPISGHTALYWYRQSLGQGLEFLIYFQGNSAPDKSGLPSDRFSAERTGGSVSTLTIQRTQQEDSAVYLCASSSGFSSDTQYFGPGTRLTVL.

In DNA form, the CDR3 reads TGCGCCAGCAGCTTGCTCCAGGGCGGTGAAAAACTGTTTTTT. Protein: CASSLLQGGEKLFF. The chain links TRBV5-1 to TRBJ1-4; maybe TRBD1 (5 bases). Per the germline V gene, CDR1 is SGHRS and CDR2 is YFSETQ. V lost 1 base and J lost 7, with 11 bases in between. The CDR3 totals 14 residues.

V is TRBV7-2 and J is TRBJ1-2, with D tentatively TRBD1 (5 bases). Germline V gene sequence: CDR1 SGHTA, CDR2 FQGNSA. This CDR3 is 16 amino acids long. Trimming took off 1 base at V and 3 bases at J, with 15 bases between the two ends. CDR3 nucleotides: TGTGCCAGCAGCTTAGTACAGGTTGGTGGTGACTATGGCTACACCTTC. It encodes CASSLVQVGGDYGYTF.

V and J are TRBV5-6 and TRBJ1-2; 11 bases are a match to TRBD1. The CDR3 spans 14 residues. Trimming took 4 bases from V and 5 from J; bases not matched to a gene: 4. The germline gives CDR1 SGHDT, CDR2 YYEEEE. The CDR3 protein is CASSIGQGAYGYTF. The CDR3 DNA reads TGTGCCAGCAGCATAGGACAGGGGGCTTATGGCTACACCTTC.

V and J are TRBV18 and TRBJ1-6; 9 nucleotides match TRBD1. The V gene's germline CDR1 is KGHSH and CDR2 LQKENI. V trimming: 2 bases; J trimming: 8 bases; junction bases outside the gene matches: 4. This CDR3 has 15 amino acids. CDR3 residues: CASSPTGGMDSPLHF. CDR3 coding DNA: TGTGCCAGCTCACCAACAGGGGGCATGGATTCACCCCTCCACTTT.

CDR3 nucleotide sequence: TGCAGCGTTGGGACAGACTACAATCAGCCCCAGCATTTT. Protein product: CSVGTDYNQPQHF. The chain joins TRBV29-1 to TRBJ1-5, with D perhaps matching TRBD1 (6 bases). Trimming cost V 4 bases and J 3 bases, with 10 bases left between them. The V gene's germline CDR1 is SQVTM and CDR2 ANQGSEA. The CDR3 has 13 amino acids. The whole variable domain, remainder taken from reference TRBV29-1 and TRBJ1-5, is SAVISQKPSRDICQRGTSLTIQCQVDSQVTMMFWYRQQPGQSLTLIATANQGSEATYESGFVIDKFPISRPNLTFSTLTVSNMSPEDSSIYLCSVGTDYNQPQHFGDGTRLSIL.